These T cell receptor beta chains were read from a single sample in a study of glioma-infiltrating T cells after dendritic cell vaccination. The protocol was immunoSEQ multiplex PCR, while the TCRdb copy is restricted to in-frame clones and leaves out a portion. The table lists roughly 83,000 clones, 85% to 90% of them singletons. The specimen comprised blood, sampled before dendritic cell vaccination. All receptors come from a human donor with glioblastoma. Each CDR3 is given with its conserved first and last residue. The D gene is left open where the match is weak. A clone size is listed for some rows: how often the clone was seen (once, few, many), or a class if it is expanded.

CASSTTGIGTYEQYF	TGTGCCAGCAGTACTACAGGGATCGGAACCTACGAGCAGTACTTC	NA	NA	TRBV27	TRBJ2-7
CASSLQGDTNSPLHF	TGTGCCAGCTCACTACAGGGGGACACTAATTCACCCCTCCACTTT	NA	TRBD1	TRBV18	TRBJ1-6
CASTSSGGETQYF	TGTGCCAGCACCTCTAGCGGGGGTGAGACCCAGTACTTC	NA	TRBD2	TRBV2	TRBJ2-5
CATSRDHRAPNEQYF	TGTGCCACCAGCAGAGATCACAGGGCCCCCAACGAGCAGTACTTC	NA	NA	TRBV15	TRBJ2-7
CAISESTAQAFF	TGTGCCATCAGTGAGTCCACAGCCCAAGCTTTCTTT	NA	NA	TRBV10-3	TRBJ1-1
CASSVSSGGSSYNEQFF	TGTGCCAGCAGCGTCAGTAGCGGGGGGAGCTCCTACAATGAGCAGTTCTTC	NA	TRBD2	TRBV9	TRBJ2-1
CASSFGAYYEQYF	TGTGCCAGCAGCTTTGGGGCCTACTACGAGCAGTACTTC	NA	NA	TRBV11-2	TRBJ2-7
CASTDRSYEQYF	TGTGCCAGCACCGACAGGTCCTACGAGCAGTACTTC	NA	NA	TRBV27	TRBJ2-7
CASSIAHRLNTEAFF	TGTGCCAGTAGTATAGCCCACAGACTGAACACTGAAGCTTTCTTT	NA	NA	TRBV19	TRBJ1-1
CASSVDRGGKLFF	TGTGCCAGCAGCGTCGACAGGGGCGGAAAACTGTTTTTT	NA	TRBD1	TRBV7-7	TRBJ1-4
CASSYASLAEQYF	TGTGCCAGCAGTTACGCATCGCTAGCGGAGCAGTACTTC	NA	NA	TRBV6-5	TRBJ2-7
CASSATGWETQYF	TGTGCCAGCAGCGCGACAGGGTGGGAGACCCAGTACTTC	NA	TRBD1	TRBV14	TRBJ2-5
CASSLGGQGRSYNEQFF	TGCGCCAGCAGCTTGGGGGGACAGGGAAGGTCCTACAATGAGCAGTTCTTC	NA	TRBD1	TRBV5-1	TRBJ2-1
CSVDGLAGTSTDTQYF	TGCAGCGTTGACGGACTAGCGGGGACTAGCACAGATACGCAGTATTTT	NA	TRBD2	TRBV29-1	TRBJ2-3
CASSETGIFTEAFF	TGTGCCAGCAGTGAGACGGGGATATTCACTGAAGCTTTCTTT	NA	NA	TRBV2	TRBJ1-1
CATSRDGTSGSSYNEQFF	TGTGCCACCAGCAGAGATGGGACTAGCGGTAGCTCCTACAATGAGCAGTTCTTC	NA	TRBD2	TRBV15	TRBJ2-1
CASTSRSQDEQFF	TGTGCCAGCACCTCCAGGTCACAGGATGAGCAGTTCTTC	few	NA	TRBV7-6	TRBJ2-1
CSVEDLAGTDTQYF	TGCAGCGTTGAAGACCTAGCGGGCACAGATACGCAGTATTTT	once	TRBD2	TRBV29-1	TRBJ2-3
CASSNTRGGAGTDTQYF	TGTGCCAGCAGCAATACACGCGGGGGGGCCGGCACAGATACGCAGTATTTT	NA	NA	TRBV21-1	TRBJ2-3
CASSILGGFYGYTF	TGTGCCAGTAGTATATTAGGGGGCTTCTATGGCTACACCTTC	NA	TRBD1	TRBV19	TRBJ1-2
CASSLGLSTDTQYF	TGTGCCAGCAGCTTGGGTCTTAGCACAGATACGCAGTATTTT	NA	NA	TRBV5-6	TRBJ2-3
CASSVSGQGGMGEQYF	TGTGCCAGCAGCGTCTCTGGCCAGGGGGGAATGGGCGAGCAGTACTTC	NA	NA	TRBV9	TRBJ2-7
CASSLKPGAVSNQPQHF	TGTGCCAGCAGCTTAAAACCAGGGGCGGTTAGCAATCAGCCCCAGCATTTT	NA	NA	TRBV5-6	TRBJ1-5
CASSQDLVLGQGSAFF	TGTGCCAGCAGCCAAGATCTCGTTCTGGGCCAGGGATCAGCTTTCTTT	NA	NA	TRBV4-2	TRBJ1-1
CAISESPPGVEDTQYF	TGTGCCATCAGTGAGTCCCCGCCCGGGGTGGAAGATACGCAGTATTTT	NA	NA	TRBV10-3	TRBJ2-3
CASSSLRGLTEVEQFF	TGTGCCAGCAGCTCTCTTAGGGGCCTGACAGAGGTTGAGCAGTTCTTC	NA	NA	TRBV11-2	TRBJ2-1
CASSSGTGGDEQYF	TGCGCCAGCAGCTCCGGGACAGGGGGCGACGAGCAGTACTTC	NA	TRBD1	TRBV4-1	TRBJ2-7
CARSWGREEVGEQFF	TGTGCCAGAAGCTGGGGGCGGGAGGAGGTCGGTGAGCAGTTCTTC	NA	TRBD2	TRBV5-3	TRBJ2-1
CASSWNERGEQFF	TGTGCCAGCAGTTGGAACGAGAGAGGGGAGCAGTTCTTC	NA	NA	TRBV6-6	TRBJ2-1
CASRTGTGNEKLFF	TGTGCCAGTAGAACCGGGACAGGGAATGAAAAACTGTTTTTT	few	TRBD1	TRBV19	TRBJ1-4
CASSFDRENYGYTF	TGTGCCAGCAGTTTCGACAGAGAGAACTATGGCTACACCTTC	NA	NA	TRBV27	TRBJ1-2
CASSLSRTSQETQYF	TGTGCCAGCAGCTTATCGCGGACAAGCCAAGAGACCCAGTACTTC	NA	NA	TRBV7-2	TRBJ2-5
CASSRQGRVDYEQYF	TGTGCCAGCAGCCGACAGGGGAGAGTCGACTACGAGCAGTACTTC	NA	TRBD1	TRBV6-5	TRBJ2-7
CASSFLAGGPQDIYEQYF	TGTGCCAGCAGCTTTCTAGCGGGAGGGCCACAGGATATATACGAGCAGTACTTC	NA	TRBD2	TRBV13	TRBJ2-7
CASSLRQGLTNQPQHF	TGTGCCAGCAGCCTACGACAGGGGCTAACCAATCAGCCCCAGCATTTT	NA	TRBD1	TRBV7-2	TRBJ1-5
CASSRTGDLSSYNEQFF	TGTGCCAGCAGCCGGACAGGGGATCTTAGCTCCTACAATGAGCAGTTCTTC	once	TRBD1	TRBV5-6	TRBJ2-1
CASSIPAGYTQYF	TGTGCCAGTAGTATCCCCGCAGGGTATACGCAGTATTTT	NA	NA	TRBV19	TRBJ2-3
CASSHTGSSYNSPLHF	TGTGCCAGCAGCCATACAGGGAGCTCCTATAATTCACCCCTCCACTTT	NA	NA	TRBV5-8	TRBJ1-6
CASSTRTGGNGELFF	TGTGCCAGCTCCACGCGGACAGGGGGAAATGGGGAACTGTTTTTT	NA	TRBD1	TRBV6-1	TRBJ1-4
CASSHRSGGQTNNEQFF	TGTGCCAGCAGCCATCGGTCAGGGGGCCAGACTAACAATGAGCAGTTCTTC	NA	TRBD1	TRBV14	TRBJ2-1
CASGPPGAGLGDTQYF	TGTGCTAGTGGTCCCCCGGGAGCGGGCCTGGGCGATACGCAGTATTTT	NA	NA	TRBV12-5	TRBJ2-3
CASSRSDRLGSNEQYF	TGTGCCAGCAGTCGATCTGACAGGTTGGGGTCTAACGAGCAGTACTTC	NA	NA	TRBV7-9	TRBJ2-7